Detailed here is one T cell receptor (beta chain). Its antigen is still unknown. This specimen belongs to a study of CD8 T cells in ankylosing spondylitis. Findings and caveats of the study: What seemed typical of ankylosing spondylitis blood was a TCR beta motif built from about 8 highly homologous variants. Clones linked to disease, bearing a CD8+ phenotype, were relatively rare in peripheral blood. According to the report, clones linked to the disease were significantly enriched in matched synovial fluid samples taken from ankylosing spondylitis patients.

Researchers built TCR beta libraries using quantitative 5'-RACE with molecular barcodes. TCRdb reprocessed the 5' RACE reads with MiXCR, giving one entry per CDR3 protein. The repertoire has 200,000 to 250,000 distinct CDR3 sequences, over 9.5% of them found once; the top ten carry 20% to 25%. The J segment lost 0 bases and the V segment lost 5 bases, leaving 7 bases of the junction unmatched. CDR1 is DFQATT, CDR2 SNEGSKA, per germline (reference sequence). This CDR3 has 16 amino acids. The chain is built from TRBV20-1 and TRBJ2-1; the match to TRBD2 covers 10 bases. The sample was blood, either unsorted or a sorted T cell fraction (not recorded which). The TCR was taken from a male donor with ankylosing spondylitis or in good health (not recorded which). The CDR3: CSALTSGDSSYNEQFF. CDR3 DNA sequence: TGCAGTGCTCTCACTAGCGGGGATAGCTCCTACAATGAGCAGTTCTTC.